Each of the 6 T cell receptor beta chains below was sequenced from the same sample in a study of blood T cells in healthy people across ages. The authors ran a second PCR of about 6 to 12 cycles using a sample-barcoded 5' primer and a J-beta primer mix. TCRdb called the 5' RACE reads again in MiXCR, with one record for every CDR3 protein. The table lists roughly 800,000 distinct CDR3 sequences, over 45% of them singletons. Sequencing used blood. Receptor source: a man aged 25-45 years in good health.

The J gene is TRBJ1-1, the V gene TRBV6-5, with TRBD1 matching over 7 bases. This CDR3 is 11 amino acids long. V lost 10 bases to trimming and J lost 5 bases; unmatched junction nucleotides: 4. The germline gives CDR1 MNHEY, CDR2 SVGAGI. The CDR3 here is CATTGWTEAFF. The CDR3 DNA reads as TGTGCCACGACAGGGTGGACTGAAGCTTTCTTT.

The rearrangement uses TRBV14 and TRBJ1-4; 9 bases map to TRBD1. The CDR3 length is 14 residues. Germline-derived CDR1 and CDR2 are SGHDN and FVKESK. V gave up 4 bases and J gave up 8 bases; unmatched junction bases: 5. CDR3 coding DNA: TGTGCCAGCAGCCCAGGGACAGGGAAAGAAAAACTGTTTTTT. This encodes CASSPGTGKEKLFF.

The chain couples TRBV9 to TRBJ2-3; tentatively, D is TRBD2 (5 bases). The CDR3 runs to 15 residues. Germline CDR1 reads SGDLS; CDR2 reads YYNGEE. V lost 4 bases and J lost 2, with 14 bases in between. The CDR3 here is CASSPNGLNTDTQYF. Written as DNA, the CDR3 is TGTGCCAGCAGCCCGAATGGACTGAACACAGATACGCAGTATTTT. The full variable domain, rest sourced from reference TRBV9 and TRBJ2-3, is DSGVTQTPKHLITATGQRVTLRCSPRSGDLSVYWYQQSLDQGLQFLIQYYNGEERAKGNILERFSAQQFPDLHSELNLSSLELGDSALYFCASSPNGLNTDTQYFGPGTRLTVL.

The J gene is TRBJ2-6, the V gene TRBV10-3, with 12 nucleotides matching TRBD2. Germline CDR1 is ENHRY and CDR2 is SYGVKD. J gave up 0 bases and V 9 bases, and 6 bases lay outside the gene matches. There are 17 residues in the CDR3. As DNA, the CDR3 is TGTGCCATTTTGACTAGCGGGGGTAACTCTGGGGCCAACGTCCTGACTTTC. It specifies CAILTSGGNSGANVLTF.

This chain links TRBV28 with TRBJ2-7; 8 nucleotides agree with TRBD2. With 4 bases clipped from V and 3 bases from J, the junction kept 5 bases outside the gene matches. Germline V gives CDR1 MDHEN, CDR2 SYDVKM. The CDR3 loop spans 14 amino acids. The CDR3 sequence is CASSSPGGVYEQYF. The CDR3 DNA reads TGTGCCAGCAGTTCCCCCGGGGGGGTCTACGAGCAGTACTTC.

This clonotype was counted at least ten times. The chain recombines TRBV11-2 with TRBJ2-6; D is undetermined. The V end was cut by 1 base, the J end by 0 bases, with 4 bases between. The CDR3 consists of 15 residues. Germline V CDR1 and CDR2: SGHAT, FQNNGV. The CDR3 spells CASSLARSGANVLTF. The CDR3 DNA is TGTGCCAGCAGCTTAGCCCGCTCTGGGGCCAACGTCCTGACTTTC. The full variable domain, rest sourced from reference TRBV11-2 and TRBJ2-6, is EAGVAQSPRYKIIEKRQSVAFWCNPISGHATLYWYQQILGQGPKLLIQFQNNGVVDDSQLPKDRFSAERLKGVDSTLKIQPAKLEDSAVYLCASSLARSGANVLTFGAGSRLTVL.